The 25 T cell receptor beta chains below come from one sample, sequenced in a study of response to subunit inactivated influenza vaccine. MiXCR was run by TCRdb on the RT-PCR reads, yielding one entry per CDR3 protein. The data hold 550,000 to 650,000 distinct CDR3 sequences, with 12% observed a single time. Sequenced here: PBMCs from blood, sampled on the day of vaccination. These receptors were taken from a man aged 50 to 59 who received an inactivated influenza vaccine.

CDR3 loop: CASSFGWQGTGGKIYEQYF. In DNA, the CDR3 is TGTGCCAGCAGCTTTGGTTGGCAAGGGACAGGGGGGAAAATCTACGAGCAGTACTTC. The V and J genes are TRBV11-1 and TRBJ2-7; 11 bases map to TRBD1. V dropped 3 bases and J dropped 3; count of bases not matched to a gene: 16. Germline CDR1 SGHAT, CDR2 FQDESV (reference sequence). This CDR3 comprises 19 residues.

The CDR3 sequence: CASSPPGQGPSYEQYF. The CDR3 DNA follows: TGCGCCAGCAGCCCACCGGGACAGGGGCCCTCCTACGAGCAGTACTTC. The chain joins TRBV4-3 to TRBJ2-7, with 10 bases fitting TRBD1. This CDR3 is built from 16 residues. V trimming: 4 bases; J trimming: 0 bases; junction bases outside the gene matches: 6. Germline V gives CDR1 LGHNA, CDR2 YSLEER.

This clonotype was detected many times. The J gene is TRBJ2-1, the V gene TRBV12-3 or TRBV12-4; a weak D match, TRBD2 (6 bases). V was shortened by 9 bases and J by 7 bases, with 10 bases between the two germline ends. The CDR3 is made up of 11 amino acids. The CDR3 DNA sequence: TGTGCCAGTAGGGAGGCTAATGAGCAGTTCTTC. This translates into CASREANEQFF.

This clonotype was counted a few times. The chain has TRBV4-3 and TRBJ2-1, with 7 positions matching TRBD2. The length of the CDR3 is 15 residues. CDR1 is LGHNA and CDR2 is YSLEER in the germline V gene. The junction had 9 bases not matched to a gene; V was cut back by 1 base and J by 9 bases. As DNA, the CDR3 is TGCGCCAGCAGCCAAGTTTGGCGGGAGAGTGGTGAGCAGTTCTTC. This codes for CASSQVWRESGEQFF.

The J gene is TRBJ2-7, the V gene TRBV4-1, with TRBD1 identical over 9 bases. The CDR3 sequence is 16 residues long. Germline trimming cut 3 bases from V and 6 bases from J; bases unmatched to any gene: 12. CDR1 and CDR2 from the germline V gene are MGHRA and YSYEKL. Here the CDR3 DNA reads TGCGCCAGCAGCCATTTAACCGGGACAGGGAGAACCGAGCAGTACTTC. It encodes CASSHLTGTGRTEQYF.

This clonotype was observed a handful of times. V usage is TRBV20-1 and J usage is TRBJ2-2, with no clear D. The CDR3 contains 14 residues. CDR1 is DFQATT and CDR2 is SNEGSKA in the germline V gene (reference sequence). Trimming cost V 3 bases and J 1 base, with 9 bases left between them. The CDR3 nucleotides read TGCAGTGCTAGGTCCAGGTTGAACACCGGGGAGCTGTTTTTT. This gives the protein CSARSRLNTGELFF.

The gene calls are TRBV20-1 and TRBJ2-3, with 7 bases fitting TRBD2. Germline CDR1 is DFQATT and CDR2 is SNEGSKA (reference sequence). The CDR3 is 17 amino acids. With 3 bases clipped from V and 2 bases from J, the junction kept 14 bases outside the gene matches. The DNA of the CDR3 is TGCAGTGCTAGGGTGGGGGGGACCCGCACATACACAGATACGCAGTATTTT. Its protein is CSARVGGTRTYTDTQYF.

This chain joins TRBV7-9 and TRBJ2-5; possibly TRBD2 for D (5 bases). V was cut by 1 base and J by 7 bases, with 16 bases left in between. Germline V CDR1 and CDR2: SEHNR, FQNEAQ (reference sequence). The CDR3 is 15 amino acids. CDR3 nucleotide sequence: TGTGCCAGCAGCTTAGTCTTCTCGGGATACGGGACCCAGTACTTC. Encoded protein: CASSLVFSGYGTQYF.

J is TRBJ2-2 and V is TRBV12-3 or TRBV12-4; D not resolved. Between the trimmed V and J ends, which lost 6 bases and 0 bases, there was a span of 14 bases. The CDR3 has 16 amino acids. The CDR3 region is CASSWTQIANTGELFF. CDR3 sequence (DNA): TGTGCCAGCAGCTGGACCCAAATCGCGAACACCGGGGAGCTGTTTTTT.

This clonotype occurred many times. The gene calls are TRBV29-1 and TRBJ2-2; D gene ambiguous. The CDR3 is 12 residues long. Germline V gene sequence: CDR1 SQVTM, CDR2 ANQGSEA. V was trimmed by 6 bases and J by 4 bases, leaving 9 bases between them. CDR3 region: CSVTHPTGELFF. The CDR3 nucleotides read TGCAGCGTGACCCATCCCACCGGGGAGCTGTTTTTT.

This clonotype was seen a single time. V gene TRBV20-1 combines with J gene TRBJ2-5; TRBD2 aligns across 15 bases. The trim removed 6 bases at V and 5 bases at J, leaving 10 bases unmatched. The CDR3 is 16 amino acids. In germline, CDR1 is DFQATT, CDR2 SNEGSKA (reference sequence). The CDR3 nucleotides are TGCAGTGCAACCGGGACTAGCGGGGGGATCCGGGAGACCCAGTACTTC. Its protein product is CSATGTSGGIRETQYF.

This clonotype came up a few times. CDR3 sequence: CASNLRDGNEQFF. CDR3 bases: TGCGCCAGCAACCTCCGGGACGGAAATGAGCAGTTCTTC. The chain recombines TRBV5-1 with TRBJ2-1; D assignment may be TRBD1 or TRBD2 (5 bases each). Germline-derived CDR1 and CDR2 are SGHRS and YFSETQ. Trimming cost V 6 bases and J 7 bases, with 14 bases left between them. This CDR3 has 13 amino acids.

The chain carries TRBV29-1 and TRBJ2-1, with 9 bases fitting TRBD2. Per germline, CDR1 SQVTM and CDR2 ANQGSEA. J was trimmed by 3 bases and V by 3 bases; bases with no gene match: 3. This CDR3 contains 14 residues. The CDR3 region is CSVDGLANYNEQFF. The CDR3 DNA follows: TGCAGCGTTGATGGACTAGCGAACTACAATGAGCAGTTCTTC.

This clonotype was observed a handful of times. The chain has TRBV20-1 and TRBJ2-5; 7 positions agree with TRBD2. CDR1 and CDR2 (germline): DFQATT, SNEGSKA (reference sequence). Germline trimming cut 3 bases from V and 3 bases from J; bases unmatched to any gene: 19. CDR3 size: 18 residues. The CDR3 region has the DNA TGCAGTGCTAGTCCCCGAAGCGGGAATGCGAGGGGCAAAGAGACCCAGTACTTC. It yields the protein CSASPRSGNARGKETQYF.

This clonotype was seen only a few times. This rearrangement joins TRBV12-3 or TRBV12-4 to TRBJ1-5, with 8 bases aligning to TRBD1. The CDR3 has 16 residues. V trimming: 6 bases; J trimming: 3 bases; junction bases outside the gene matches: 10. CDR3 loop: CASSSSRDRFNQPQHF. CDR3 sequence (DNA): TGTGCCAGCAGCTCTTCCCGGGACAGGTTCAATCAGCCCCAGCATTTT.

This chain uses TRBV11-1 with TRBJ2-3; 11 bases map to TRBD2. The CDR3 loop spans 18 amino acids. V lost 3 bases to trimming and J lost 2 bases; unmatched junction nucleotides: 10. Germline V gene sequence: CDR1 SGHAT, CDR2 FQDESV (reference sequence). Here the CDR3 DNA reads TGTGCCAGCAGCTTCCTGGGACTAGCGGTTTTTCTCACAGATACGCAGTATTTT. Translation: CASSFLGLAVFLTDTQYF. The entire variable domain, with the rest obtained from reference TRBV11-1 and TRBJ2-3, is as follows: EAEVAQSPRYKITEKSQAVAFWCDPISGHATLYWYRQILGQGPELLVQFQDESVVDDSQLPKDRFSAERLKGVDSTLKIQPAELGDSAMYLCASSFLGLAVFLTDTQYFGPGTRLTVL.

The V gene is TRBV20-1, the J gene TRBJ1-6; D gene ambiguous. The germline V and J ends were trimmed by 0 bases and 5 bases, with 5 bases remaining between them. CDR1 and CDR2 from the germline V gene are DFQATT and SNEGSKA (reference sequence). CDR3 length: 13 amino acids. The CDR3 region is CSAREVNNSPLHF. The CDR3 DNA follows: TGCAGTGCTAGAGAAGTGAATAATTCACCCCTCCACTTT.

The chain has TRBV11-2 and TRBJ2-1, with 9 bases lining up with TRBD2. Germline trimming cut 2 bases from V and 7 bases from J; bases unmatched to any gene: 6. The CDR3 runs 15 residues. Germline V gene data show CDR1 as SGHAT and CDR2 as FQNNGV. The CDR3 loop is CASSLNLAGINEQFF. The CDR3 DNA follows: TGTGCCAGCAGCTTAAACCTAGCGGGGATAAATGAGCAGTTCTTC.

The chain recombines TRBV7-3 with TRBJ2-2; D gene uncertain. There are 14 residues in the CDR3. In germline, CDR1 is SGHTA, CDR2 FQGTGA. Trimming removed 1 base at V and 6 bases at J, with 9 bases between. DNA for the CDR3: TGTGCCAGCAGCTTAAATTTGGGTCCCGGGGAGCTGTTTTTT. This gives the protein CASSLNLGPGELFF.

This clonotype was picked up one time. The rearrangement uses TRBV5-1 and TRBJ2-1, with D possibly being TRBD1 (6 bases). Trimming left V 0 bases short and J 9 bases short, with 10 bases between. Germline V gene sequence: CDR1 SGHRS, CDR2 YFSETQ. The CDR3 totals 13 residues. The CDR3 DNA sequence: TGCGCCAGCAGCTTGGGGAGCAGGGGTGAGCAGTTCTTC. As protein: CASSLGSRGEQFF.

This clonotype was detected many times. The V and J genes are TRBV6-2 or TRBV6-3 and TRBJ2-7; 7 nucleotides line up with TRBD1. The CDR3 length is 16 residues. Trimming took 6 bases from V and 3 from J; bases not matched to a gene: 14. CDR1 is MNHEY, CDR2 SVGEGT, per germline. The CDR3 region is CASRKQGTAYLYEQYF. The CDR3 coding sequence is TGTGCCAGCAGGAAACAGGGGACGGCCTATCTCTACGAGCAGTACTTC.

This sequence joins TRBV6-2 or TRBV6-3 and TRBJ2-7; TRBD1 aligns across 12 bases. Germline CDR1 MNHEY, CDR2 SVGEGT. Trimming took 5 bases from V and 7 from J; bases not matched to a gene: 9. The length of the CDR3 is 15 residues. This CDR3 is CASSKLRDRGLEQYF. CDR3 DNA: TGTGCCAGCAGTAAACTCCGGGACAGGGGGCTTGAGCAGTACTTC.

The genes are TRBV29-1 and TRBJ2-5; no reliable D call. Germline V gene lookup returns CDR1 SQVTM and CDR2 ANQGSEA. Between the trimmed V and J ends, which lost 0 bases and 4 bases, there was a span of 12 bases. The CDR3 extends over 14 amino acids. In DNA form, the CDR3 reads TGCAGCGTTGAAGATGAACAGTTTGTAGAGACCCAGTACTTC. This encodes CSVEDEQFVETQYF.

This clonotype was seen at least ten times. This rearrangement joins TRBV5-1 to TRBJ2-7; D may be TRBD2 (6 bases). Trimming pared 4 bases from V and 5 bases from J, leaving 16 bases between. The CDR3 consists of 14 residues. Germline assignment: CDR1 SGHRS and CDR2 YFSETQ. CDR3 sequence (DNA): TGCGCCAGCAGCATCATAGCGGCTGATCACGAGCAGTACTTC. It translates to CASSIIAADHEQYF.

The gene calls are TRBV12-3 or TRBV12-4 and TRBJ2-7; D is perhaps TRBD1 (6 bases). Trimming cost V 6 bases and J 6 bases, with 18 bases left between them. CDR3 length: 14 residues. The CDR3 loop is CASSLQGHVAEQYF. In DNA, the CDR3 is TGTGCCAGCAGCCTACAGGGCCATGTAGCCGAGCAGTACTTC.